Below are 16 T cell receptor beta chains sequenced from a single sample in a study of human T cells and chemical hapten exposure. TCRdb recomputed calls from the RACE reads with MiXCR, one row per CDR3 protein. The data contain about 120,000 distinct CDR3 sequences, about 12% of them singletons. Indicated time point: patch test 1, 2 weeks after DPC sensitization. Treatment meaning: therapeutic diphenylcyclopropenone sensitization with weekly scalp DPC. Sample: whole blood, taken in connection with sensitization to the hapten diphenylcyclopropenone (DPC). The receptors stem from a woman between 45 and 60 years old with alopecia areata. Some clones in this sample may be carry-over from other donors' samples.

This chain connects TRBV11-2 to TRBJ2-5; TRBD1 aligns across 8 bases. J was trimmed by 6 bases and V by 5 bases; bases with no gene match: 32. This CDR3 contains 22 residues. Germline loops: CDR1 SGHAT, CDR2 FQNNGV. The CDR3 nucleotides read TGTGCCAGCAGCGGAAGACCTCAACAGGGGGTAGAAGTGTTAAGTGGCGATAAGACCCAGTACTTC. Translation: CASSGRPQQGVEVLSGDKTQYF.

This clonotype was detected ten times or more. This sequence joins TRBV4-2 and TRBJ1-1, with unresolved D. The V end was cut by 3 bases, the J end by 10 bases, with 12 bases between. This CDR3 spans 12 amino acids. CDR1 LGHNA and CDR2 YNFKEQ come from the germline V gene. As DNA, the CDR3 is TGTGCCAGCAGCCAGATGGACCTTCGAGCTTTCTTT. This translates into CASSQMDLRAFF.

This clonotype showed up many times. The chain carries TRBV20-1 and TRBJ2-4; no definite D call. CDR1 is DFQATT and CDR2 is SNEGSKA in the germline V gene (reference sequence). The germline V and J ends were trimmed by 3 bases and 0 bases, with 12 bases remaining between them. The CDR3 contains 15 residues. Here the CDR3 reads CSARAQTLAKNIQYF. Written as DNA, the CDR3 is TGCAGTGCTAGGGCCCAGACCCTAGCCAAAAACATTCAGTACTTC.

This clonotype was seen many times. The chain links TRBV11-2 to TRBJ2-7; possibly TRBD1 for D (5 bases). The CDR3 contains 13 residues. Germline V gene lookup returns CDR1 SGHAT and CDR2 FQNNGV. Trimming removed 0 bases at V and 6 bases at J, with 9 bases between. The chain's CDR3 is CASSLDITGEQYF. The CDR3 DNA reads TGTGCCAGCAGCTTAGATATTACAGGCGAGCAGTACTTC.

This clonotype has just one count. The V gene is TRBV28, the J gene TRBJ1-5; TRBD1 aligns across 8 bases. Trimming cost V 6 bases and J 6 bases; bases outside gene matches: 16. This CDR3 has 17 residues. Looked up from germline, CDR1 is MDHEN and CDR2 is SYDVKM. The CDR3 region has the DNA TGTGCCAGCAGCCCCACCCCGGAGACAGGGGCCCGTCAGCCCCAGCATTTT. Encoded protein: CASSPTPETGARQPQHF.

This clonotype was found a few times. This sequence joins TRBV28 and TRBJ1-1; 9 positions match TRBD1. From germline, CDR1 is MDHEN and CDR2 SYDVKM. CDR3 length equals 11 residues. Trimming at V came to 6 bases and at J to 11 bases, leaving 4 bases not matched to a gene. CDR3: CASRTQGAAFF. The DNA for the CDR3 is TGTGCCAGCAGGACACAGGGGGCGGCTTTCTTT.

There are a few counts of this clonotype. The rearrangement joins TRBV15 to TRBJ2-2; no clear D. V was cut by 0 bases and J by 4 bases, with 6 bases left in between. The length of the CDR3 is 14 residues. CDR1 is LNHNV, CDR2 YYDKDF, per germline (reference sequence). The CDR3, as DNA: TGTGCCACCAGCAGAGATGACGGCACCGGGGAGCTGTTTTTT. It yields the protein CATSRDDGTGELFF.

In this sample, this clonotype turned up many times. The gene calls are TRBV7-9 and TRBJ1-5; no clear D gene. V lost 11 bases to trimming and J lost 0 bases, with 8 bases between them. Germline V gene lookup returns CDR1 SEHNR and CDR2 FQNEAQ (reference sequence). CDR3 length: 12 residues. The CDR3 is CAGSTSNQPQHF. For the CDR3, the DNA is TGTGCCGGGAGCACTAGCAATCAGCCCCAGCATTTT.

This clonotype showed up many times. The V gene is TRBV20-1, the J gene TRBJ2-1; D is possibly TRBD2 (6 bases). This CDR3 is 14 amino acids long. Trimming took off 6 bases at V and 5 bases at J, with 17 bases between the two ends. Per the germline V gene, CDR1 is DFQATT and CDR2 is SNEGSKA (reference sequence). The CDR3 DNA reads TGCAGTGCCAGGCGGGAAGGGACCAACAATGAGCAGTTCTTC. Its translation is CSARREGTNNEQFF.

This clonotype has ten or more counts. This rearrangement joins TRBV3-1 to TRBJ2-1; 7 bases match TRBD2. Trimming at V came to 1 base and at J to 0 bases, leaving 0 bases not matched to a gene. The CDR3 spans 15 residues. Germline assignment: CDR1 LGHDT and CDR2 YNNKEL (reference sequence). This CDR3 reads CASSQASGSYNEQFF. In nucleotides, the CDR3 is TGTGCCAGCAGCCAAGCTAGCGGCTCCTACAATGAGCAGTTCTTC.

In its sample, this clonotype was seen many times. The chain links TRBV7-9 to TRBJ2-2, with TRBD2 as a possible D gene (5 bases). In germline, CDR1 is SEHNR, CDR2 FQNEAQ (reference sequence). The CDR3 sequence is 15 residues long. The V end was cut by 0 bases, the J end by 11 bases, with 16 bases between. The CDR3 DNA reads TGTGCCAGCAGCTTAGCGGAAGGGAGTCACAGAGAGCTGTTTTTT. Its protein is CASSLAEGSHRELFF.

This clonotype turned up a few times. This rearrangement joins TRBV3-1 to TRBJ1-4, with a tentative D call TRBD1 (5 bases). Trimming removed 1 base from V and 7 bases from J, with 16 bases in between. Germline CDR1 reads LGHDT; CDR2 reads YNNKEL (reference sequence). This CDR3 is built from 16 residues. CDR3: CASSQGVNRRSEKLFF. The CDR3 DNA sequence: TGTGCCAGCAGCCAAGGCGTTAACAGGAGAAGTGAAAAACTGTTTTTT.

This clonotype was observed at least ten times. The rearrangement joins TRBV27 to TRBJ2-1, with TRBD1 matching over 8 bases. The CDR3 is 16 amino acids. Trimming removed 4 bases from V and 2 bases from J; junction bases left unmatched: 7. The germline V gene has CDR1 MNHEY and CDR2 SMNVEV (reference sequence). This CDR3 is CASSSYDRGTYNEQFF. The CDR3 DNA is TGTGCCAGCAGTTCCTACGACAGGGGAACCTACAATGAGCAGTTCTTC.

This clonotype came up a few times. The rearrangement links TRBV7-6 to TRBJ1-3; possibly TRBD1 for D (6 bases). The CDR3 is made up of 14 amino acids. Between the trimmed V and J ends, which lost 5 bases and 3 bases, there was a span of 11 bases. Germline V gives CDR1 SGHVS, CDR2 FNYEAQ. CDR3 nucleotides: TGTGCCAGCAGCCGACAGGAGCTTGGAAACACCATATATTTT. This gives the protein CASSRQELGNTIYF.

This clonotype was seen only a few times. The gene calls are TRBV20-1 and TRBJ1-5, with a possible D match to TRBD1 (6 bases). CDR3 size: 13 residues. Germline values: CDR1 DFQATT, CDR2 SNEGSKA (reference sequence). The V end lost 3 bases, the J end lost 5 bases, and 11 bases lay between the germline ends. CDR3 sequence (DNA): TGCAGTGCTAGTGAGGGGGATTATCAGCCCCAGCATTTT. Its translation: CSASEGDYQPQHF.

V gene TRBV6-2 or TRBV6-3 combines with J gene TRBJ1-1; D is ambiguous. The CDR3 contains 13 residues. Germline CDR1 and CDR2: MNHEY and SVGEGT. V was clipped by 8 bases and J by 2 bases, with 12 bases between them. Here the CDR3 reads CASARSSNTEAFF. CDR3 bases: TGTGCCAGCGCGCGTAGCAGCAACACTGAAGCTTTCTTT.